One sample yielded the 21 T cell receptor beta chains listed below, sequenced in a study of shared clonotypes between healthy human individuals (TCRdb year 2020). Library preparation was by the immunoSEQ multiplex PCR assay. TCRdb carries this immuneACCESS record with in-frame sequences only. Its versions omit some clonotypes, under half of them owing to an unresolved V gene in the studies checked, with the rest unexplained. In this sample the table shows 2 million to 2.5 million clones, 90% to 96% of which occur a single time. The ten largest clones take up more than 0.1% of the sample. Sequencing used naive CD4+ T cells sorted from blood. This sample's cell subset or site label indicates: CD45RA+ positively selected. These receptors all stem from a man between 18 and 29 years old in good health.

The genes are TRBV10-3 and TRBJ1-5, with D possibly matching TRBD1 (6 bases). This CDR3 is 14 amino acids long. The V end was cut by 1 base, the J end by 4 bases, with 8 bases between. Germline values: CDR1 ENHRY, CDR2 SYGVKD. CDR3 sequence (DNA): TGTGCCATCAGTGAGTTTGGGACAAATCAGCCCCAGCATTTT. Protein sequence: CAISEFGTNQPQHF.

The chain uses TRBV5-1 and TRBJ2-5; tentatively, D is TRBD1 (6 bases). Trimming cost V 3 bases and J 1 base, with 13 bases left between them. The CDR3 is 15 residues long. The germline gives CDR1 SGHRS, CDR2 YFSETQ. CDR3 sequence (DNA): TGCGCCAGCAGCTCCACCGGACAGCTCCAAGAGACCCAGTACTTC. Protein: CASSSTGQLQETQYF.

On this clone itself: Different DNA sequences within this sample yield the same CDR3. The genes are TRBV5-1 and TRBJ2-2; D remains unclear. V was trimmed by 0 bases and J by 1 base, leaving 4 bases between them. The CDR3 covers 14 residues. Germline V gene lookup returns CDR1 SGHRS and CDR2 YFSETQ. CDR3 bases: TGCGCCAGCAGCTTGGCGCAGAACACCGGGGAGCTGTTTTTT. It codes for CASSLAQNTGELFF.

The V and J genes are TRBV30 and TRBJ2-1, with D tentatively TRBD2 (6 bases). The CDR3 runs 16 residues. CDR1 and CDR2 (germline): GTSNPN, SVGIG (reference sequence). V lost 1 base, J lost 4 bases, and 17 bases lay in between. CDR3 DNA: TGTGCCTGGAGTGACCCGGGGCTAGCGAGGTACAATGAGCAGTTCTTC. It yields the protein CAWSDPGLARYNEQFF.

The chain is built from TRBV30 and TRBJ2-1; D possibly corresponds to TRBD2 (6 bases). The CDR3 length is 14 residues. CDR1 and CDR2 from the germline V gene are GTSNPN and SVGIG (reference sequence). V shed 4 bases and J shed 7 bases, with 17 bases lying between them. The CDR3 region has the DNA TGTGCCTGGACCCTGGTTGCGGGGCCGAATGAGCAGTTCTTC. It yields the protein CAWTLVAGPNEQFF.

The chain joins TRBV4-2 to TRBJ2-7; 12 nucleotides match TRBD2. Per the germline V gene, CDR1 is LGHNA and CDR2 is YNFKEQ. Trimming cost V 3 bases and J 2 bases; bases outside gene matches: 2. CDR3 length: 15 residues. The CDR3 DNA sequence: TGTGCCAGCAGCCACGCTAGCGGGGGGGCCTACGAGCAGTACTTC. Amino acids: CASSHASGGAYEQYF.

This chain uses TRBV9 with TRBJ2-7; D gene ambiguous. This CDR3 contains 14 residues. V lost 3 bases to trimming and J lost 2 bases, with 12 bases between them. Germline loops: CDR1 SGDLS, CDR2 YYNGEE. The CDR3 sequence is CASSARPEAYEQYF. Written as DNA, the CDR3 is TGTGCCAGCAGCGCCCGACCAGAGGCCTACGAGCAGTACTTC.

V is TRBV27 and J is TRBJ2-1; D ambiguous. The CDR3 length is 16 residues. Trimming pared 1 base from V and 6 bases from J, leaving 16 bases between. CDR1 MNHEY and CDR2 SMNVEV come from the germline V gene (reference sequence). The CDR3 protein is CASSLYLDHTANEQFF. The CDR3 bases are TGTGCCAGCAGTTTATATCTGGACCATACGGCCAATGAGCAGTTCTTC.

The rearrangement links TRBV6-1 to TRBJ1-3; D is undetermined. The germline gives CDR1 MNHNS, CDR2 SASEGT. V lost 2 bases, J lost 0 bases, and 20 bases lay in between. The CDR3 loop spans 19 amino acids. The CDR3 bases are TGTGCCAGCAGTGAATTGGTCGTTGGACGGTCGAGCTCTGGAAACACCATATATTTT. It codes for CASSELVVGRSSSGNTIYF.

This clone was picked up one time. The chain recombines TRBV5-4 with TRBJ1-4, with unresolved D. The CDR3 extends over 16 amino acids. The germline CDR1 and CDR2 sequences are SGHNT and YYREEE (reference sequence). V was shortened by 2 bases and J by 4 bases, with 15 bases between the two germline ends. Here the CDR3 reads CASSFYPQTNNEKLFF. CDR3 nucleotide sequence: TGTGCCAGCAGCTTTTACCCTCAGACTAATAATGAAAAACTGTTTTTT.

CDR3 sequence: CASSYNDRGNYGYTF. The CDR3 DNA follows: TGTGCCAGCAGTTACAACGACAGGGGTAACTATGGCTACACCTTC. The gene calls are TRBV6-5 and TRBJ1-2; 8 nucleotides align to TRBD1. V trimming: 2 bases; J trimming: 1 base; junction bases outside the gene matches: 3. The CDR3 is 15 amino acids. Germline-derived CDR1 and CDR2 are MNHEY and SVGAGI.

V and J are TRBV10-2 and TRBJ2-7, with D possibly being TRBD2 (6 bases). V was trimmed by 5 bases and J by 6 bases, leaving 11 bases between them. Per germline, CDR1 WSHSY and CDR2 SAAADI. This CDR3 is 12 amino acids long. The CDR3 reads CASSRGTGEQYF. The CDR3 DNA reads as TGCGCCAGCAGTCGCGGGACTGGCGAGCAGTACTTC.

This chain links TRBV7-9 with TRBJ2-7, with TRBD1 identical over 10 bases. V was pared by 5 bases and J by 0 bases, with 4 bases of the junction left unmatched. Germline CDR1 and CDR2: SEHNR and FQNEAQ (reference sequence). This CDR3 has 15 residues. CDR3 region: CASSKGQGSSYEQYF. CDR3 bases: TGTGCCAGCAGCAAGGGACAGGGGAGCTCCTACGAGCAGTACTTC.

The sample holds one count of this clone. This chain uses TRBV2 with TRBJ1-5; 7 bases line up with TRBD1. The germline V gene encodes CDR1 SNHLY and CDR2 FYNNEI. V lost 6 bases to trimming and J lost 6 bases; unmatched junction nucleotides: 8. The CDR3 is 14 residues long. DNA for the CDR3: TGTGCCAGCAGCGGACAGGTTGTTCTTCAGCCCCAGCATTTT. This gives the protein CASSGQVVLQPQHF.

J is TRBJ1-2 and V is TRBV28, with 8 bases matching TRBD1. Per the germline V gene, CDR1 is MDHEN and CDR2 is SYDVKM. The ends lost 6 bases at V and 4 bases at J; junction bases unmatched: 4. The CDR3 is made up of 13 amino acids. In nucleotides, the CDR3 is TGTGCCAGCAGCATTGACAGGGGCTATGGCTACACCTTC. This translates into CASSIDRGYGYTF.

The chain is built from TRBV6-1 and TRBJ1-5; D call uncertain. V lost 6 bases to trimming and J lost 0 bases, with 9 bases between them. Germline values: CDR1 MNHNS, CDR2 SASEGT. The CDR3 loop spans 14 amino acids. The DNA of the CDR3 is TGTGCCAGCAGGCTCGACCATAGCAATCAGCCCCAGCATTTT. This sequence encodes CASRLDHSNQPQHF.

This chain uses TRBV7-9 with TRBJ2-7; D gene ambiguous. Germline CDR1 is SEHNR and CDR2 is FQNEAQ (reference sequence). V gave up 0 bases and J gave up 2 bases, with 14 bases separating them. The CDR3 totals 16 residues. The CDR3 DNA is TGTGCCAGCAGCTTAGCGCTACGGTCCGACCCCTACGAGCAGTACTTC. It translates to CASSLALRSDPYEQYF.

The chain is built from TRBV6-5 and TRBJ2-7; 9 bases match TRBD1. Looked up from germline, CDR1 is MNHEY and CDR2 is SVGAGI. V shed 7 bases and J 0 bases; nucleotides not matched to a gene: 7. The CDR3 covers 15 residues. CDR3 nucleotide sequence: TGTGCCAGCAAGGAGGGGACAGGGATCTCCTACGAGCAGTACTTC. As protein: CASKEGTGISYEQYF.

In DNA, the CDR3 is TGTGCCAGTATTTGGTATTTCCGGGACAGGGGCATCTATGGCTACACCTTC. This encodes CASIWYFRDRGIYGYTF. The chain employs TRBV19 and TRBJ1-2, with 10 bases fitting TRBD1. CDR3 length: 17 amino acids. Per the germline V gene, CDR1 is LNHDA and CDR2 is SQIVND (reference sequence). The J segment lost 4 bases and the V segment lost 7 bases, leaving 15 bases of the junction unmatched.

Notes on this clone: This specimen includes other DNA sequences encoding the same CDR3. The chain links TRBV29-1 to TRBJ1-2, with no clear D. The CDR3 covers 11 residues. Germline CDR1 SQVTM, CDR2 ANQGSEA. The V end lost 0 bases, the J end lost 8 bases, and 7 bases lay between the germline ends. CDR3 sequence reads: CSVEEGSGYTF. The CDR3 region has the DNA TGCAGCGTTGAAGAGGGAAGCGGCTACACCTTC.

This rearrangement joins TRBV27 to TRBJ2-7, with D perhaps matching TRBD1 or TRBD2 (5 bases each). Germline loops: CDR1 MNHEY, CDR2 SMNVEV (reference sequence). Trimming removed 6 bases at V and 3 bases at J, with 12 bases between. The CDR3 is 13 amino acids. CDR3: CASSEWDDYEQYF. CDR3 nucleotide sequence: TGTGCCAGCAGCGAGTGGGACGACTACGAGCAGTACTTC.